The T cell receptor (beta chain) described here comes from a study of glioma-infiltrating T cells after dendritic cell vaccination. Study-level points and caveats: TCR clonality showed no direct relationship with survival.

The time point: after dendritic cell vaccination, including at tumor progression/relapse. Blood PBMC samples: pre-vaccination, two weeks post third vaccination, and at tumor progression. As to this clone: The antigen remains undetermined.

The primer mix had 60 V beta and 13 J beta primers. The table came from immunoSEQ multiplex PCR; TCRdb's copy has only in-frame clones and leaves some out. Counted here are tens of thousands of clones, about 85% occurring once; the ten biggest clones make up under 8.5%. The sequences come from blood, collected after dendritic cell vaccination. The clonotype was recovered from a human donor with glioblastoma.

CDR3 amino acids: CASSYGGLAGEYEQYF. The CDR3 DNA sequence: TGTGCCAGCAGTTACGGAGGACTAGCGGGCGAATACGAGCAGTACTTC. This chain links TRBV6-5 with TRBJ2-7; TRBD2 agrees at 11 bases. This CDR3 contains 16 residues. The V gene end was trimmed by 2 bases and the J gene end by 4 bases; junction bases not matched to a gene: 7. Germline V gene data show CDR1 as MNHEY and CDR2 as SVGAGI.